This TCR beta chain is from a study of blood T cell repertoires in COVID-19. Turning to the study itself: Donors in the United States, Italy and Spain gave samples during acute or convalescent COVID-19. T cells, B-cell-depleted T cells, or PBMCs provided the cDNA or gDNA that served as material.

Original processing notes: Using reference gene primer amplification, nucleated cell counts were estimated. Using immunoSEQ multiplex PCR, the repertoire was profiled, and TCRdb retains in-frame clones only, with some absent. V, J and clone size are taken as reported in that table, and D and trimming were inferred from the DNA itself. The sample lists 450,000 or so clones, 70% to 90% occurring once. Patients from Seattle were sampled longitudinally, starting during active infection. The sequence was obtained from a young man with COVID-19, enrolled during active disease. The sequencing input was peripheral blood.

CDR3 DNA: TGCAGCGCTACAGGGTCCCATGGCTACACCTTC. Its translation is CSATGSHGYTF. This chain links TRBV29-1 with TRBJ1-2, with a possible D match to TRBD1 (6 bases). The CDR3 spans 11 residues. Trimming shortened V by 7 bases and J by 6 bases, and 12 bases separated the two germline ends. CDR1 and CDR2 (germline): SQVTM, ANQGSEA.